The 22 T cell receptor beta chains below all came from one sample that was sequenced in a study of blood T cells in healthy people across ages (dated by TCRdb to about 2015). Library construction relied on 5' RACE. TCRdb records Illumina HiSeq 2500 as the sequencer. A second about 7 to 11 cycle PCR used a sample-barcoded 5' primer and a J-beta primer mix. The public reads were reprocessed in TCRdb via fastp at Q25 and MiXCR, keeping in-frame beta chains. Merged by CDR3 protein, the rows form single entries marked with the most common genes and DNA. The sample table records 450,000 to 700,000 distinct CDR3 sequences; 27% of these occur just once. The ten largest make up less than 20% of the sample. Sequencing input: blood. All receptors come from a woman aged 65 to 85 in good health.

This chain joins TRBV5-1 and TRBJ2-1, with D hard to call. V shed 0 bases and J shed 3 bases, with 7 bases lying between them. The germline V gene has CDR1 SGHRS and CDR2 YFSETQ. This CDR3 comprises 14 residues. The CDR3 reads CASSLAASYNEQFF. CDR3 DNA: TGCGCCAGCAGCTTGGCGGCTAGCTACAATGAGCAGTTCTTC. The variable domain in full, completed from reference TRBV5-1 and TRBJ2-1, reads KAGVTQTPRYLIKTRGQQVTLSCSPISGHRSVSWYQQTPGQGLQFLFEYFSETQRNKGNFPGRFSGRQFSNSRSEMNVSTLELGDSALYLCASSLAASYNEQFFGPGTRLTVL.

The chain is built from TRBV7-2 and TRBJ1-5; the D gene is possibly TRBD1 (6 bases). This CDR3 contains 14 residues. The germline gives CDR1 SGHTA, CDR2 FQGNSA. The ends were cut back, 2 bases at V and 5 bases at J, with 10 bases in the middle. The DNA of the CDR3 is TGTGCCAGCAGCTTAAACAGGGTATATCAGCCCCAGCATTTT. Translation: CASSLNRVYQPQHF.

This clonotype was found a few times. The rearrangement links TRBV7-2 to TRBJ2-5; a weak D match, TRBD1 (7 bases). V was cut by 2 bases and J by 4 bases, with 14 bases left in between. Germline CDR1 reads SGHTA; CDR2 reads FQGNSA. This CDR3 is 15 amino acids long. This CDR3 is CASSLPGGYAETQYF. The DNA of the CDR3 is TGTGCCAGCAGCTTACCAGGGGGGTACGCAGAGACCCAGTACTTC. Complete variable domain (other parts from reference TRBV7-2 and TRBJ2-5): GAGVSQSPSNKVTEKGKDVELRCDPISGHTALYWYRQSLGQGLEFLIYFQGNSAPDKSGLPSDRFSAERTGGSVSTLTIQRTQQEDSAVYLCASSLPGGYAETQYFGPGTRLLVL.

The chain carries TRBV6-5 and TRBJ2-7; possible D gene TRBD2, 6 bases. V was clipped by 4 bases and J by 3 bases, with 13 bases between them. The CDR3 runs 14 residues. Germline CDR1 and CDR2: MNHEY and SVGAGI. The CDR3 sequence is CASSFGGVYYEQYF. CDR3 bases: TGTGCCAGCAGTTTCGGCGGGGTTTACTACGAGCAGTACTTC.

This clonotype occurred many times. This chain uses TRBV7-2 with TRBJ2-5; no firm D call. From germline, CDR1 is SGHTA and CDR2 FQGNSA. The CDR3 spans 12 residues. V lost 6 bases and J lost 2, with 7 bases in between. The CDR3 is CASSRIQETQYF. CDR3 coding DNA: TGTGCCAGCAGTCGAATACAAGAGACCCAGTACTTC.

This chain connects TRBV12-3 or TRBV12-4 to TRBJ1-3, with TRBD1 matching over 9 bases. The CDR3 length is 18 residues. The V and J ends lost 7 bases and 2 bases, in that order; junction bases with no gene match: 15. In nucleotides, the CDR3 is TGTGCCAGCACCTCACCCCGGGACAGGGCGCTTACTGGAAACACCATATATTTT. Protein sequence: CASTSPRDRALTGNTIYF.

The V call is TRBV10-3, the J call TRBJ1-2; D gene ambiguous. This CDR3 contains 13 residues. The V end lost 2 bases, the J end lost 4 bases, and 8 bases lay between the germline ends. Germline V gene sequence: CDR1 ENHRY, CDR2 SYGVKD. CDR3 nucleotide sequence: TGTGCCATCAGTGAGGACCGATTCTATGGCTACACCTTC. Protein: CAISEDRFYGYTF.

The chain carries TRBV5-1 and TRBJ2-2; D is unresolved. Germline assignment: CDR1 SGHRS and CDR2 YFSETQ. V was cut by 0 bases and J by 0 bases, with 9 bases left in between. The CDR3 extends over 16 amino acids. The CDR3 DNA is TGCGCCAGCAGCTTGGGCTCTTACGCGAACACCGGGGAGCTGTTTTTT. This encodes CASSLGSYANTGELFF.

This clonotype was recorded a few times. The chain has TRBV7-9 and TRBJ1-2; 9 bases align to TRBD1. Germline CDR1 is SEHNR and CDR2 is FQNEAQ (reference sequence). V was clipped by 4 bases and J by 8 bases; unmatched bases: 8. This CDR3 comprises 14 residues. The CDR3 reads CASSYGTGLVGYTF. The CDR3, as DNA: TGTGCCAGCAGCTACGGGACAGGGTTGGTCGGCTACACCTTC.

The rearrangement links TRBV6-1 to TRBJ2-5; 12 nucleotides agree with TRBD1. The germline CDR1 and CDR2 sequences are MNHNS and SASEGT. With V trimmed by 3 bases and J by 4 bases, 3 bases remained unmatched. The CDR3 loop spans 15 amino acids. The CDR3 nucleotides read TGTGCCAGCAGTGAGGGACAGGGGGCCCGAGAGACCCAGTACTTC. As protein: CASSEGQGARETQYF.

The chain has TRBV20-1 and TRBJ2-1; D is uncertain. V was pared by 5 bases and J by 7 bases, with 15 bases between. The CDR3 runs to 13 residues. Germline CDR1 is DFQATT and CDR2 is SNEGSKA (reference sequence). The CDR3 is CSAPLSPLNEQFF. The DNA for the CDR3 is TGCAGTGCTCCTCTTTCCCCTTTGAATGAGCAGTTCTTC.

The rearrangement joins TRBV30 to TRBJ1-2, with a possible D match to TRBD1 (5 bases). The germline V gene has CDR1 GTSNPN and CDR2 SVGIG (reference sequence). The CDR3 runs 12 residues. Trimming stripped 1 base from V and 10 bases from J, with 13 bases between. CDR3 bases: TGTGCCTGGAGTGGAGGGTCAGGGCCCTACACCTTC. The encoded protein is CAWSGGSGPYTF.

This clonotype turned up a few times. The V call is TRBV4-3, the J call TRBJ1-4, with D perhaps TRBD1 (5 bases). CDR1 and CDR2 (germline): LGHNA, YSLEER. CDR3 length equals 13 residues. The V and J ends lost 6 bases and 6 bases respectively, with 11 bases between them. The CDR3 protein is CASRQGWDEKLFF. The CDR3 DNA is TGCGCCAGCAGGCAGGGATGGGATGAAAAACTGTTTTTT.

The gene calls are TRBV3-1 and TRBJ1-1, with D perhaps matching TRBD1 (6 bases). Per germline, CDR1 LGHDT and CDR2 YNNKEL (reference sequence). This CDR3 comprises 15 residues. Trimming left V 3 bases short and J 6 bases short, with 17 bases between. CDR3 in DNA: TGTGCCAGCAGCCATGCCCCGGGGGGCGAGGCTGAAGCTTTCTTT. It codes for CASSHAPGGEAEAFF. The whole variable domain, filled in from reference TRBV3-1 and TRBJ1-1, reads DTAVSQTPKYLVTQMGNDKSIKCEQNLGHDTMYWYKQDSKKFLKIMFSYNNKELIINETVPNRFSPKSPDKAHLNLHINSLELGDSAVYFCASSHAPGGEAEAFFGQGTRLTVV.

This CDR3 reads CASSLNRGYPLHF. CDR3 DNA sequence: TGTGCCAGCAGTTTAAACAGGGGATATCCCCTCCACTTT. This sequence joins TRBV27 and TRBJ1-6; 7 nucleotides match TRBD1. Germline V gene lookup returns CDR1 MNHEY and CDR2 SMNVEV (reference sequence). V lost 2 bases and J lost 13; bases outside the gene matches: 5. The CDR3 consists of 13 residues.

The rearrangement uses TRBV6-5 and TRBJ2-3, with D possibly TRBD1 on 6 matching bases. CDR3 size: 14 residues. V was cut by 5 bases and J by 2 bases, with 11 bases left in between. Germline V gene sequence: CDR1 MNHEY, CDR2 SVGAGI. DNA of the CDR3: TGTGCCAGCAGTCGAAGGGACAACACAGATACGCAGTATTTT. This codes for CASSRRDNTDTQYF.

CDR3 loop: CSARDPGAGWETQYF. The CDR3 coding sequence is TGCAGTGCTAGAGATCCGGGGGCGGGATGGGAGACCCAGTACTTC. This chain links TRBV20-1 with TRBJ2-5; D could derive from TRBD1 or TRBD2 (6 bases each). Trimming pared 0 bases from V and 5 bases from J, leaving 16 bases between. Per the germline V gene, CDR1 is DFQATT and CDR2 is SNEGSKA (reference sequence). The CDR3 consists of 15 residues.

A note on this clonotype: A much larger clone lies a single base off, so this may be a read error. The CDR3 nucleotides read TGTGCCAGCAGCCCCCCGGGACTAGCGGGCACAGATGCGCAGTATTTT. It is translated as CASSPPGLAGTDAQYF. V usage is TRBV3-1 and J usage is TRBJ2-3, with 12 bases fitting TRBD2. Germline CDR1 LGHDT, CDR2 YNNKEL (reference sequence). The CDR3 has 16 residues.

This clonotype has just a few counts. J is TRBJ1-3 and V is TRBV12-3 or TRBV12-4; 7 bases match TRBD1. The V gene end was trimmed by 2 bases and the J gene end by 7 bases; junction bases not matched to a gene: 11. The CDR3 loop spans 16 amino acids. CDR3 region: CASSLKRSETGNTIYF. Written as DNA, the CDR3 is TGTGCCAGCAGTTTAAAGCGTTCGGAGACAGGGAACACCATATATTTT.

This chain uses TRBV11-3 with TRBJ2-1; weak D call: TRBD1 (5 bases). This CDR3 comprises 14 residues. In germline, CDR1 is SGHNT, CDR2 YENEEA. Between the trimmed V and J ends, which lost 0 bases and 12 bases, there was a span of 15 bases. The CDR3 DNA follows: TGTGCCAGCAGCTTAGATCAGGGAAGGGGTAGGCAGTTCTTC. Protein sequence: CASSLDQGRGRQFF.

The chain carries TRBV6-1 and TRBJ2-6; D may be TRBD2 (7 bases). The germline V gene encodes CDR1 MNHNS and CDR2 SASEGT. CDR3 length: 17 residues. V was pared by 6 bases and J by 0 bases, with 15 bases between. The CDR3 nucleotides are TGTGCCAGCAGGGACCCAGGGGACTACTCTGGGGCCAACGTCCTGACTTTC. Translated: CASRDPGDYSGANVLTF.

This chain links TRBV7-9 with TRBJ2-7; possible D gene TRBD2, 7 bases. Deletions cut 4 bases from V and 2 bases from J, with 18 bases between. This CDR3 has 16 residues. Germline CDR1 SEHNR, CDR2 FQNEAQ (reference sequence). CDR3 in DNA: TGTGCCAGCAGCTCCACCCGGGGGGCTTTAACCTACGAGCAGTACTTC. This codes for CASSSTRGALTYEQYF.